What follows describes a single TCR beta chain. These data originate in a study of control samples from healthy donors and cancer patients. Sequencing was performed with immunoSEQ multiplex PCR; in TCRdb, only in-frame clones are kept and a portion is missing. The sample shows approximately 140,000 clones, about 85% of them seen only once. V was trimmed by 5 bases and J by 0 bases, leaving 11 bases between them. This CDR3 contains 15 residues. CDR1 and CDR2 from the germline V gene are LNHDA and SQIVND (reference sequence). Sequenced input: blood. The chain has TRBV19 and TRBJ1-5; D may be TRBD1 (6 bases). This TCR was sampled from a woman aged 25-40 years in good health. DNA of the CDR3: TGTGCCAGTAGTTCCCACAGGGTTAGCAATCAGCCCCAGCATTTT. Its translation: CASSSHRVSNQPQHF.